This T cell receptor beta chain was found in a study of CD8+ T cells in alopecia areata. Across the study: Treated individuals took tofacitinib by mouth, 5 to 10 mg twice daily.

Sequencing relied on a cDNA template that was reverse transcribed from extracted RNA. This table comes from immunoSEQ multiplex PCR, and its TCRdb copy is limited to in-frame clones, with some not included. The sample holds more than 200,000 clones; 40% to 45% are singletons and the top ten take roughly 2.6%. Germline trimming cut 7 bases from V and 1 base from J; bases unmatched to any gene: 8. The CDR3 length is 15 residues. Germline CDR1 reads LNHDA; CDR2 reads SQIVND (reference sequence). Findings of the study overall: Scalp sample data also include resident alphabeta T cells from normal skin.

As regards this clone: Its cognate antigen is unknown.

The treatment here: oral pan-JAK inhibitor, 5-10 mg twice daily. The sequence came from a human donor with alopecia areata. Sequencing was performed on CD4+ T cells sorted from blood, taken at approximately week 36, from a patient treated with tofacitinib. The genes are TRBV19 and TRBJ2-5; 8 bases fit TRBD1. This CDR3 is CASTKGTGGQETQYF. The CDR3 bases are TGTGCCAGTACCAAAGGAACAGGGGGCCAAGAGACCCAGTACTTC.